A single sample is the source of the 3 T cell receptor beta chains below, sequenced in a study of blood T cell repertoires in COVID-19. TCRdb's table, derived via immunoSEQ multiplex PCR, lists solely in-frame clones and lacks some. Among over 120,000 clones listed, around nine tenths were seen once. The material sequenced was peripheral blood. The receptors here all came from a woman aged 50 to 65 with active or convalescent COVID-19.

This clone came up once. The rearrangement uses TRBV29-1 and TRBJ2-3; 8 bases are a match to TRBD1. Germline trimming cut 7 bases from V and 3 bases from J; bases unmatched to any gene: 3. The CDR3 totals 12 residues. CDR1 SQVTM and CDR2 ANQGSEA come from the germline V gene. The CDR3 bases are TGCAGCGACAGGACAGGGACAGATACGCAGTATTTT. The encoded protein is CSDRTGTDTQYF.

The chain carries TRBV27 and TRBJ2-3; 10 bases map to TRBD1. CDR3 length: 16 amino acids. After removal of 2 bases from V and 2 bases from J, the junction contained 4 bases not matched to a gene. Germline V gene sequence: CDR1 MNHEY, CDR2 SMNVEV (reference sequence). The CDR3 region has the DNA TGTGCCAGCAGTTTACCGGACAGGGGGACCACAGATACGCAGTATTTT. Protein product: CASSLPDRGTTDTQYF.

This chain links TRBV28 with TRBJ1-5; D remains ambiguous. The V end was cut by 7 bases, the J end by 4 bases, with 14 bases between. This CDR3 has 14 residues. Per the germline V gene, CDR1 is MDHEN and CDR2 is SYDVKM. The CDR3 is CASTLGQRNQPQHF. The CDR3 bases are TGTGCCAGCACCCTAGGGCAGCGGAATCAGCCCCAGCATTTT.